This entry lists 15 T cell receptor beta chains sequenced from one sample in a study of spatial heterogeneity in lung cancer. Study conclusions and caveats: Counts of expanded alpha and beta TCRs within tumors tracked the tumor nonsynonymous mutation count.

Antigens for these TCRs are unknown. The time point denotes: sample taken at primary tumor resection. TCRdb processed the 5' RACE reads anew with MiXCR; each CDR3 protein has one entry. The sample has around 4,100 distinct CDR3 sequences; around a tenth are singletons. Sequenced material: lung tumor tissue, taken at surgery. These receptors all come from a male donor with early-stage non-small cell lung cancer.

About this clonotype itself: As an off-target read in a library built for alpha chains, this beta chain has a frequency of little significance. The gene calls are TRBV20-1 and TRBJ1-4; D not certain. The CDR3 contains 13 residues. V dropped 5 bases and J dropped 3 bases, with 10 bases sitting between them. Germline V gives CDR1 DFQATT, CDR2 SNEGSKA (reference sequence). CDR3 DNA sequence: TGCAGTGCTCAGACCGGGGCTAATGAAAAACTGTTTTTT. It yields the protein CSAQTGANEKLFF.

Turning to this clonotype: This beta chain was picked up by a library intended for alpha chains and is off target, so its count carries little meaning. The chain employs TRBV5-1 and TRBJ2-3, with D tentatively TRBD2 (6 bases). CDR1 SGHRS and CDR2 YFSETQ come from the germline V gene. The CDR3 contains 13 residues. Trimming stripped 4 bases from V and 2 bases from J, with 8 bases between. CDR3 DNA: TGCGCCAGCAGCGGGGGACTCACAGATACGCAGTATTTT. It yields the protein CASSGGLTDTQYF.

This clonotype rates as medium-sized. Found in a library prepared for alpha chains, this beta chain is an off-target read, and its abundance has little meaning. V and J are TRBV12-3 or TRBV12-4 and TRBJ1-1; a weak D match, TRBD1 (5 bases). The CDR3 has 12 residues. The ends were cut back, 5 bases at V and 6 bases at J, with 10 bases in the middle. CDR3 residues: CASSSGTAEAFF. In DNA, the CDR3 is TGTGCCAGCAGTAGCGGGACGGCTGAAGCTTTCTTT.

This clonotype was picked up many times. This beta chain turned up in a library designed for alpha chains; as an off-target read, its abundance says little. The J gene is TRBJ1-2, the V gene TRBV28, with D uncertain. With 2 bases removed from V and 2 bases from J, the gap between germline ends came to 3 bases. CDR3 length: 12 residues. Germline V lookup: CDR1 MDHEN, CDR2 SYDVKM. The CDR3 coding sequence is TGTGCCAGCAGTTTACAGAACTATGGCTACACCTTC. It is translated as CASSLQNYGYTF.

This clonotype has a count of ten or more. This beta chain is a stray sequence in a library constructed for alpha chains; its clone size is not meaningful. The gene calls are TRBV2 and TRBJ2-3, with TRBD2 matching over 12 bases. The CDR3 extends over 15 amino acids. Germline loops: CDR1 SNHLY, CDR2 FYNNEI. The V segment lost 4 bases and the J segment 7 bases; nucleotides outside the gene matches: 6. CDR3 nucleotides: TGTGCCAGCAGTGTAGGACTAGCGGGGCTTAATACGCAGTATTTT. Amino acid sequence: CASSVGLAGLNTQYF.

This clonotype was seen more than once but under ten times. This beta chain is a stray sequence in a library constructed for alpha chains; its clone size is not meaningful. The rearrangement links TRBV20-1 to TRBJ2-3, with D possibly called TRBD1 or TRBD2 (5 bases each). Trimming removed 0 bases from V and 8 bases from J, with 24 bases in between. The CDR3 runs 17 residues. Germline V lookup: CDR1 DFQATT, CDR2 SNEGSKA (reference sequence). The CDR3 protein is CSARDVLGRLNQGTQYF. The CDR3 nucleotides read TGCAGTGCTAGAGATGTTCTGGGACGGTTAAATCAGGGTACGCAGTATTTT.

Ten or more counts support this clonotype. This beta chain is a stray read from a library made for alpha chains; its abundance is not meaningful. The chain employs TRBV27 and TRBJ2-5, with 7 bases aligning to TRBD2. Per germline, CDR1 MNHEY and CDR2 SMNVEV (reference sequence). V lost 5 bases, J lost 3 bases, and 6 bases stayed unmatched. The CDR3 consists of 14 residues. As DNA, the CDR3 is TGTGCCAGCAGTCCGAGCGGGGAAGAAGAGACCCAGTACTTC. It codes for CASSPSGEEETQYF.

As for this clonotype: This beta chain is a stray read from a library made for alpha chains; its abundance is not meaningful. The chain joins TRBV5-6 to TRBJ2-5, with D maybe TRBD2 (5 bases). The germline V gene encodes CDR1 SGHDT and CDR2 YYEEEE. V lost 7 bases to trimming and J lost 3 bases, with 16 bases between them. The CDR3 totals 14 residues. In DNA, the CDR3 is TGTGCCAGCCGTTTGAGGATACTAGAAGAGACCCAGTACTTC. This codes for CASRLRILEETQYF.

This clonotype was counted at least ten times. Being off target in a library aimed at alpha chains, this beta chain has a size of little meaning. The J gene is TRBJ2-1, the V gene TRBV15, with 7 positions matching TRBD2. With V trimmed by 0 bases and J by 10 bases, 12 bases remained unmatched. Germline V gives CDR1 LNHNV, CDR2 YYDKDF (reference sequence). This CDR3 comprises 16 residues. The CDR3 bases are TGTGCCACCAGCAGAGATCGGGTAGCGGGTGTGGGAGAGCAGTTCTTC. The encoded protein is CATSRDRVAGVGEQFF.

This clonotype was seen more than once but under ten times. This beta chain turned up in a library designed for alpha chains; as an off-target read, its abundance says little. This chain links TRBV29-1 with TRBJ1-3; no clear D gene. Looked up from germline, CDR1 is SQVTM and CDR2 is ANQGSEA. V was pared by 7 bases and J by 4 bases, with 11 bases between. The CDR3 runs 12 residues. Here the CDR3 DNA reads TGCAGCGGTCAGAGTTCCGGAAACACCATATATTTT. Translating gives CSGQSSGNTIYF.

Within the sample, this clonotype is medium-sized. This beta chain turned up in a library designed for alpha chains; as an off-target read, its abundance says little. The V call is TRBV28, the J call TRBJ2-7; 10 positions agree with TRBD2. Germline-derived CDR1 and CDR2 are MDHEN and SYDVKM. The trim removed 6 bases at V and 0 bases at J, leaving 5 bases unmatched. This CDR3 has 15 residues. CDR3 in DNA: TGTGCCAGCAGCCTTCTAGCGGGGGACTCCTACGAGCAGTACTTC. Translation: CASSLLAGDSYEQYF.

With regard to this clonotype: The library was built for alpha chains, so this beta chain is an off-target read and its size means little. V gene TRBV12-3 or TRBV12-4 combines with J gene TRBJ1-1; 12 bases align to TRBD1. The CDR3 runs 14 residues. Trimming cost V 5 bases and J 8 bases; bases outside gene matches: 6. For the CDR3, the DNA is TGTGCCAGCAGTACGGGACAGGGGGCGACCGAAGCTTTCTTT. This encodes CASSTGQGATEAFF.

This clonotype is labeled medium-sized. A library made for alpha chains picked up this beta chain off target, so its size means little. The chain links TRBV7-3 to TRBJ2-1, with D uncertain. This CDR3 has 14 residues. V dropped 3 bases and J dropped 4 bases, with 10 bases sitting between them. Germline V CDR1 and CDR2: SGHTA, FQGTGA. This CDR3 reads CASSLLGRYNEQFF. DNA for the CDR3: TGTGCCAGCAGCTTGCTGGGCAGGTACAATGAGCAGTTCTTC.

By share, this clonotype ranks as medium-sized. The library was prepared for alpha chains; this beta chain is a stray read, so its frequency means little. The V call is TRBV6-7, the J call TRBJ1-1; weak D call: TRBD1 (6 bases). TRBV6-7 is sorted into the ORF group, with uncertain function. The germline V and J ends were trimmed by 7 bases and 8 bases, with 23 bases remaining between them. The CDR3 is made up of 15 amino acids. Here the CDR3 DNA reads TGTGCCAGCACCCCCTGGGGAGGGGGACTTGGGGAAGCTTTCTTT. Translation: CASTPWGGGLGEAFF.

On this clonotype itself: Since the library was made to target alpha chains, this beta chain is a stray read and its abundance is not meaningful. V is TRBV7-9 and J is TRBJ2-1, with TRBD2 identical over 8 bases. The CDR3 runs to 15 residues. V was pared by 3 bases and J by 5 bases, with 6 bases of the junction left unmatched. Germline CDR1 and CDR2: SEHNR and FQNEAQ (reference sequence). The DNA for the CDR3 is TGTGCCAGCAGCTTTGAGATAGCGGGGCACAATGAGCAGTTCTTC. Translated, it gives CASSFEIAGHNEQFF.